A single TCR beta chain is shown here with its context. The antigen is not known. This entry is derived from a study of shared clonotypes between healthy human individuals. Overall study findings and caveats: Sequencing depth was expected to influence donor clonotype sharing. Between a few donors, naive CD4 clonotypes were shared at a level of about 5%.

The CDR3 totals 18 residues. With 3 bases clipped from V and 5 bases from J, the junction kept 14 bases outside the gene matches. Germline-derived CDR1 and CDR2 are ENHRY and SYGVKD. The authors distributed each subset's genomic DNA evenly over several immunoSEQ plates. Sequenced by immunoSEQ multiplex PCR; TCRdb stores in-frame clones only, minus some. The table lists 1 million to 1.2 million clones, roughly 77% of them singletons. The gene calls are TRBV10-3 and TRBJ2-3; TRBD2 agrees at 10 bases. The sequence derives from a man younger than 35 in good health. Some clones in this sample may be carry-over from other donors' samples. What was sequenced was memory CD4+ T cells from PBMCs. Subset indicated: CD45RA-negative fraction. CDR3 in DNA: TGTGCCATCAGTGATAGTTGGGCTAGCGGGAGTATGCGAGATACGCAGTATTTT. Its translation is CAISDSWASGSMRDTQYF.